What follows are 9 T cell receptor beta chains derived from one specimen sequenced in a study of cytomegalovirus exposure and HLA in healthy donors. Primers: 60 Vbeta forward and 13 Jbeta reverse. Sequencing used immunoSEQ multiplex PCR; TCRdb keeps in-frame clones, though not all of them. The data show around 180,000 clones, over 70% seen once. Material: PBMCs. These receptors originate from a man aged 35-49 years in good health and CMV-seronegative.

The chain links TRBV10-3 to TRBJ2-7; D is perhaps TRBD2 (6 bases). This CDR3 has 15 amino acids. Germline CDR1 is ENHRY and CDR2 is SYGVKD. V lost 8 bases and J lost 2, with 19 bases in between. The DNA of the CDR3 is TGTGCCATCCGACAAAACCGGGACTCCACCTACGAGCAGTACTTC. Amino acid sequence: CAIRQNRDSTYEQYF.

This clone was detected only a few times. The chain couples TRBV18 to TRBJ2-7; tentatively, D is TRBD1 (5 bases). Trimming took 3 bases from V and 2 from J, leaving 8 bases between them. CDR3 length: 13 amino acids. The germline CDR1 and CDR2 sequences are KGHSH and LQKENI. CDR3 sequence reads: CASSPDSAYEQYF. The DNA of the CDR3 is TGTGCCAGCTCACCCGACAGTGCCTACGAGCAGTACTTC.

V usage is TRBV30 and J usage is TRBJ2-2; D is unclear. Germline CDR1 and CDR2: GTSNPN and SVGIG (reference sequence). V shed 1 base and J shed 2 bases, with 5 bases lying between them. The CDR3 is made up of 13 amino acids. CDR3 sequence reads: CAWSESNTGELFF. The CDR3 DNA reads TGTGCCTGGAGTGAGAGTAACACCGGGGAGCTGTTTTTT.

This sequence joins TRBV4-3 and TRBJ1-5, with D unresolved. Germline assignment: CDR1 LGHNA and CDR2 YSLEER. Trimming cost V 0 bases and J 6 bases, with 6 bases left between them. The CDR3 is 13 amino acids. The CDR3: CASSQDFSQPQHF. DNA of the CDR3: TGCGCCAGCAGCCAAGATTTCAGTCAGCCCCAGCATTTT.

This sequence joins TRBV5-6 and TRBJ1-2; 9 nucleotides match TRBD1. Germline V gene lookup returns CDR1 SGHDT and CDR2 YYEEEE. There are 14 residues in the CDR3. The ends lost 2 bases at V and 5 bases at J; junction bases unmatched: 4. Written as DNA, the CDR3 is TGTGCCAGCAGCTTTTCGGACAGGGGTTATGGCTACACCTTC. Translating gives CASSFSDRGYGYTF. Supplemented by reference TRBV5-6 and TRBJ1-2, the full variable domain reads DAGVTQSPTHLIKTRGQQVTLRCSPKSGHDTVSWYQQALGQGPQFIFQYYEEEERQRGNFPDRFSGHQFPNYSSELNVNALLLGDSALYLCASSFSDRGYGYTFGSGTRLTVV.

This chain joins TRBV6-5 and TRBJ1-6, with D unclear. Trimming stripped 0 bases from V and 8 bases from J, with 11 bases between. The CDR3 length is 15 residues. Germline V lookup: CDR1 MNHEY, CDR2 SVGAGI. In DNA form, the CDR3 reads TGTGCCAGCAGTTACTCCGCAGGTGTCCATTCACCCCTCCACTTT. Protein sequence: CASSYSAGVHSPLHF.

This chain joins TRBV6-5 and TRBJ1-1; TRBD1 matches 7 bases. V shed 6 bases and J 7 bases; nucleotides not matched to a gene: 8. CDR1 and CDR2 (germline): MNHEY, SVGAGI. CDR3 length: 13 amino acids. CDR3 sequence (DNA): TGTGCCAGCAGCACGACAGGGAGAGGTGAAGCTTTCTTT. This encodes CASSTTGRGEAFF.

The chain's CDR3 is CASSHGAVYGYTF. In DNA, the CDR3 is TGTGCCAGCAGTCATGGGGCAGTCTATGGCTACACCTTC. V is TRBV27 and J is TRBJ1-2; the D gene is possibly TRBD1 (5 bases). The CDR3 spans 13 residues. V lost 5 bases, J lost 4 bases, and 11 bases lay in between. CDR1 is MNHEY, CDR2 SMNVEV, per germline (reference sequence).

This sequence joins TRBV7-9 and TRBJ2-1, with 7 bases that match TRBD2. The trim removed 2 bases at V and 7 bases at J, leaving 5 bases unmatched. Per germline, CDR1 SEHNR and CDR2 FQNEAQ (reference sequence). This CDR3 has 14 amino acids. CDR3 coding DNA: TGTGCCAGCAGCTTATCCCTAGCGGCTAATGAGCAGTTCTTC. This gives the protein CASSLSLAANEQFF. The complete variable domain, with remaining parts taken from reference TRBV7-9 and TRBJ2-1, reads DTGVSQNPRHKITKRGQNVTFRCDPISEHNRLYWYRQTLGQGPEFLTYFQNEAQLEKSRLLSDRFSAERPKGSFSTLEIQRTEQGDSAMYLCASSLSLAANEQFFGPGTRLTVL.